Sequencing of this T cell receptor beta chain was carried out in a study of blood T cell repertoires in COVID-19. V was pared by 4 bases and J by 7 bases, with 11 bases between. Germline CDR1 is MNHEY and CDR2 is SVGEGT. The CDR3 sequence is 13 residues long. Authors' data handling: The assay estimated nucleated cells by amplifying reference gene primers. The assay was immunoSEQ multiplex PCR, and TCRdb's table has in-frame clones only and misses some. The V and J calls and clone size are taken from that table; D and trimming were inferred from the DNA. This table has 450,000 to 500,000 clones, about 90% appearing once. Recovered status applied to Cohort 3 donors who had two consecutive negative PCRs. It also applied to those with clearance or with symptom resolution.

Material for sequencing was PBMCs or T cells enriched from blood (not recorded which). This TCR was sampled from a woman between 18 and 30 years old who had recovered from COVID-19. The chain carries TRBV6-2 or TRBV6-3 and TRBJ2-1; maybe TRBD2 (5 bases). The CDR3 region has the DNA TGTGCCAGCAGTTCGCGGACGGGGAATGAGCAGTTCTTC. Its protein is CASSSRTGNEQFF.